This record concerns one T cell receptor beta chain sequence. This clonotype was detected ten times or more. Its antigen is not yet known. No base quality information exists; no much larger clone differs at one position. Counted from cysteine to phenylalanine, this CDR3 has 14 amino acids. Here the CDR3 DNA is all that survives: 42 bases in frame from base 1. The germline V gene yields SGHRS for CDR1 and YFSETQ for CDR2. Cut back by 4 bases and 7 bases, the V and J ends lie 12 bases apart. Sequencing instrument: Illumina HiSeq 2000. Multiplex PCR amplification was used to generate the TCR beta chain libraries. High-throughput sequencing was used to analyze the amplified TCR beta chain products. TCRdb reworked the public reads: Q25 trimming with fastp, MiXCR clone assembly, productive beta chains retained. All rows with the same CDR3 protein become a single entry with the most common DNA and genes. The sample contains 150,000 to 250,000 distinct CDR3 sequences, approximately 31% of them found a single time. Clones ranked in the top ten supply about 4.5% of the sample.

The sample comes from a study of breast tumors, draining lymph nodes, adjacent tissues listed by TCRdb under 2016. Regarding the study in general: The study compared TCR beta repertoires across tumor, adjacent nontumor tissue and axillary lymph nodes from breast cancer patients. In human breast cancer, the study set out to evaluate how tumor, surrounding tissue and draining lymph node repertoires relate to one another and whether T cells may move between these sites. The research as a whole found: Rather than being directly demonstrated, the conclusion that tumor T cells originate in lymph nodes was presented as consistent with a hypothesis. T-cell repertoire diversity in tumors was found to be lower than in lymph nodes but higher than in nontumor tissue, and preferential V and J gene usage was observed. A scenario in which most tumor T cells derive from the lymph node and then expand within tumor tissue was judged to be consistent with the data. Tumor and nontumor tissue repertoires were found to be significantly more similar in luminal-like than in basal-like breast cancer.

The axillary draining lymph nodes of breast cancer patients were the source of the lymph node samples. The chain uses TRBV5-1 and TRBJ1-6; the D gene is perhaps TRBD1, from 6 matching bases. What was sequenced was axillary lymph node tissue. The receptor was derived from a female donor with breast cancer. Some clones in this sample may be carry-over from other donors' samples. The CDR3 in this case is CASSNGQTNSPLHF. The base sequence is TGCGCCAGCAGCAACGGACAGACAAATTCACCCCTCCACTTT.